The sequence of this T cell receptor (beta chain) was determined in a study of shared clonotypes between healthy human individuals. This CDR3 comprises 17 residues. The V gene's germline CDR1 is SGHRS and CDR2 YFSETQ. V trimming: 4 bases; J trimming: 0 bases; junction bases outside the gene matches: 7. Here immunoSEQ multiplex PCR was the method, and the copy in TCRdb shows in-frame clones only, minus some. The table records 2,500,000 or so clones, approximately 92% of them present only once. Of note for this clone: Its specificity is unknown.

Study observations and caveats: Estimated clonotype richness was generally higher in naive than memory subsets.

The chain links TRBV5-1 to TRBJ1-5; 10 nucleotides line up with TRBD1. What was sequenced was naive CD4+ T cells sorted from blood. Subset denoted: CD45RA+ positively selected. The sequence came from a man aged 18 to 29 in good health. The CDR3 sequence is CASSTGTGVSSNQPQHF. In nucleotides, the CDR3 is TGCGCCAGCAGCACCGGGACAGGGGTCAGTAGCAATCAGCCCCAGCATTTT.